The next 14 T cell receptor beta chains were all read from a single sample in a study of blood T cell repertoires in COVID-19. Sequencing used immunoSEQ multiplex PCR; TCRdb keeps in-frame clones, though not all of them. The repertoire holds more than 80,000 clones, with around 80% as singletons. Sequenced material: peripheral blood. The receptors originated from a woman in her sixties with acute or convalescent COVID-19.

This clone was detected only once. This chain uses TRBV30 with TRBJ2-7; 7 bases match TRBD1. The J segment lost 3 bases and the V segment lost 5 bases, leaving 13 bases of the junction unmatched. The CDR3 runs 15 residues. The germline V gene has CDR1 GTSNPN and CDR2 SVGIG (reference sequence). The DNA for the CDR3 is TGTGCCTGGCGGGGACAGTACGGGGCCCTCTACGAGCAGTACTTC. Its translation: CAWRGQYGALYEQYF. Using reference TRBV30 and TRBJ2-7 for the parts outside the CDR3, the full variable domain is SQTIHQWPATLVQPVGSPLSLECTVEGTSNPNLYWYRQAAGRGLQLLFYSVGIGQISSEVPQNLSASRPQDRQFILSSKKLLLSDSGFYLCAWRGQYGALYEQYFGPGTRLTVT.

The table lists this clone with a few counts. The CDR3 here is CASSLGAGGNQPQHF. The CDR3 nucleotides are TGTGCCAGCAGCTTGGGGGCAGGGGGCAATCAGCCCCAGCATTTT. The chain has TRBV7-9 and TRBJ1-5, with D perhaps TRBD1 (6 bases). This CDR3 comprises 15 residues. V was clipped by 3 bases and J by 2 bases, with 11 bases between them. CDR1 SEHNR and CDR2 FQNEAQ come from the germline V gene (reference sequence).

For the CDR3, the DNA is TGTGCCAGCAGCTTGGCCGGAGGGAGGGCCCTGGATACGCAGTATTTT. Its translation: CASSLAGGRALDTQYF. The chain recombines TRBV5-4 with TRBJ2-3; 7 bases align to TRBD2. Germline V gives CDR1 SGHNT, CDR2 YYREEE (reference sequence). The V and J ends lost 0 bases and 6 bases, in that order; junction bases with no gene match: 10. This CDR3 region has 16 residues.

This rearrangement joins TRBV3-1 (or the pseudogene TRBV3-2) to TRBJ2-5; 7 bases are shared with TRBD1. The CDR3 contains 17 residues. After removal of 1 base from V and 5 bases from J, the junction contained 13 bases not matched to a gene. The germline CDR1 and CDR2 sequences are LGHDT and YNNKEL (reference sequence). DNA for the CDR3: TGTGCCAGCAGCCAAGGGAATCGGGACAGAGGCAGGGAGACCCAGTACTTC. Protein product: CASSQGNRDRGRETQYF.

V and J are TRBV4-1 and TRBJ1-3, with 8 positions matching TRBD1. After removal of 3 bases from V and 6 bases from J, the junction contained 10 bases not matched to a gene. Germline CDR1 is MGHRA and CDR2 is YSYEKL. The CDR3 runs to 16 residues. DNA for the CDR3: TGCGCCAGCAGCCAGATACTGACAGGGGATGCAAACACCATATATTTT. It translates to CASSQILTGDANTIYF.

This CDR3 reads CASSLAGGAEEKLFF. Written as DNA, the CDR3 is TGTGCCAGCAGCCTTGCAGGGGGCGCAGAAGAAAAACTGTTTTTT. The V gene is TRBV28, the J gene TRBJ1-4; TRBD1 matches 8 bases. Unmatched junction bases numbered 11, after V lost 6 bases and J lost 8 bases. Per germline, CDR1 MDHEN and CDR2 SYDVKM. The CDR3 covers 15 residues.

This rearrangement joins TRBV18 to TRBJ1-1; 9 bases are a match to TRBD1. The CDR3 is 17 residues long. CDR1 is KGHSH and CDR2 is LQKENI in the germline V gene. J lost 4 bases, V lost 5 bases, and 14 bases had no gene match. The CDR3 reads CASSLSAGTGISTEAFF. The CDR3 bases are TGTGCCAGCTCATTATCAGCCGGGACAGGGATTAGCACTGAAGCTTTCTTT.

The chain carries TRBV18 and TRBJ2-7; 14 bases match TRBD2. The germline V gene encodes CDR1 KGHSH and CDR2 LQKENI. The V gene end was trimmed by 3 bases and the J gene end by 7 bases; junction bases not matched to a gene: 2. This CDR3 contains 14 residues. CDR3 sequence: CASSPGLAGGEQYF. The CDR3 region has the DNA TGTGCCAGCTCACCCGGACTAGCGGGAGGTGAGCAGTACTTC.

The J gene is TRBJ1-4, the V gene TRBV18; a weak D match, TRBD1 (5 bases). Germline loops: CDR1 KGHSH, CDR2 LQKENI. With 8 bases removed from V and 3 bases from J, the gap between germline ends came to 19 bases. CDR3 size: 16 residues. The CDR3 reads CASARQTGGSNEKLFF. CDR3 sequence (DNA): TGTGCCAGCGCACGACAGACGGGAGGGTCTAATGAAAAACTGTTTTTT. Full variable domain (missing parts from reference TRBV18 and TRBJ1-4): NAGVMQNPRHLVRRRGQEARLRCSPMKGHSHVYWYRQLPEEGLKFMVYLQKENIIDESGMPKERFSAEFPKEGPSILRIQQVVRGDSAAYFCASARQTGGSNEKLFFGSGTQLSVL.

The chain joins TRBV29-1 to TRBJ2-5; tentatively, D is TRBD2 (6 bases). Trimming stripped 3 bases from V and 2 bases from J, with 13 bases between. Germline CDR1 reads SQVTM; CDR2 reads ANQGSEA. This CDR3 is built from 14 residues. CDR3 sequence: CSVDTSLNQETQYF. The DNA for the CDR3 is TGCAGCGTTGACACTAGCCTCAATCAAGAGACCCAGTACTTC.

This clone showed up just a few times. The J gene is TRBJ2-3, the V gene TRBV5-1; D possibly corresponds to TRBD2 (5 bases). The CDR3 covers 16 residues. The V end was cut by 0 bases, the J end by 3 bases, with 14 bases between. Germline loops: CDR1 SGHRS, CDR2 YFSETQ. CDR3 region: CASSLGGSVATDTQYF. In DNA form, the CDR3 reads TGCGCCAGCAGCTTGGGAGGGTCGGTAGCAACAGATACGCAGTATTTT.

V is TRBV7-9 and J is TRBJ2-5; 8 bases agree with TRBD1. Per the germline V gene, CDR1 is SEHNR and CDR2 is FQNEAQ (reference sequence). The CDR3 is 15 amino acids. V lost 6 bases to trimming and J lost 0 bases; unmatched junction nucleotides: 6. This CDR3 is CASSPGQGYQETQYF. In nucleotides, the CDR3 is TGTGCCAGCAGTCCTGGACAGGGCTACCAAGAGACCCAGTACTTC.

This clone came up a few times. The genes are TRBV14 and TRBJ2-7; perhaps TRBD1 as D (5 bases). Trimming shortened V by 0 bases and J by 4 bases, and 13 bases separated the two germline ends. The CDR3 covers 15 residues. Germline CDR1 and CDR2: SGHDN and FVKESK. In DNA form, the CDR3 reads TGTGCCAGCAGCCAAGAATCGGCAGGGCTATACGAGCAGTACTTC. It encodes CASSQESAGLYEQYF.

The V and J genes are TRBV5-1 and TRBJ2-2; TRBD1 aligns across 7 bases. V gave up 4 bases and J gave up 1 base; unmatched junction bases: 7. Germline CDR1 is SGHRS and CDR2 is YFSETQ. This CDR3 region has 16 residues. The CDR3 nucleotides read TGCGCCAGCAGCATTCGACAGGGTATGAACACCGGGGAGCTGTTTTTT. This gives the protein CASSIRQGMNTGELFF. The entire variable domain, with the rest obtained from reference TRBV5-1 and TRBJ2-2, is as follows: KAGVTQTPRYLIKTRGQQVTLSCSPISGHRSVSWYQQTPGQGLQFLFEYFSETQRNKGNFPGRFSGRQFSNSRSEMNVSTLELGDSALYLCASSIRQGMNTGELFFGEGSRLTVL.